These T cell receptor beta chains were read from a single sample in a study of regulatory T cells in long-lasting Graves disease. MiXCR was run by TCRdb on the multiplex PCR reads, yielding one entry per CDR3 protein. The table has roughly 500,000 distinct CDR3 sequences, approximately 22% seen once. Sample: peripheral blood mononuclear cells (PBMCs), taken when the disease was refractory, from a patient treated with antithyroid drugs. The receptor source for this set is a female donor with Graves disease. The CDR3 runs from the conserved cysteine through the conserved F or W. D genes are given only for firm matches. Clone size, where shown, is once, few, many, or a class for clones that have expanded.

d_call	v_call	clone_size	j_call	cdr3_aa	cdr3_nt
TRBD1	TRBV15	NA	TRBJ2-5	CATSPGTGVFETQYF	TGTGCCACCTCCCCCGGGACAGGGGTGTTCGAGACCCAGTACTTC
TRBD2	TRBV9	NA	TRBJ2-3	CASSDGLAGGQYF	TGTGCCAGCAGCGACGGACTAGCGGGGGGACAGTATTTT
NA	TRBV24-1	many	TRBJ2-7	CATSDPGQREQYF	TGTGCCACCAGTGATCCCGGGCAACGCGAGCAGTACTTC
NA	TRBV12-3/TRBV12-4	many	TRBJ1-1	CASTLGTEAFF	TGTGCCAGCACTCTGGGGACTGAAGCTTTCTTT
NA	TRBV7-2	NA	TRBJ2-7	CASSLGGYSRYEQYF	TGTGCCAGCAGCTTAGGGGGGTACAGCCGGTACGAGCAGTACTTC
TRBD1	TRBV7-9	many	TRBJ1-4	CASSRGQGNEKLFF	TGTGCCAGCAGCCGAGGACAGGGAAATGAAAAACTGTTTTTT
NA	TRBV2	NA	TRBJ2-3	CASTRGDGLFTDTQYF	TGTGCCAGCACCCGAGGGGACGGACTCTTCACAGATACGCAGTATTTT
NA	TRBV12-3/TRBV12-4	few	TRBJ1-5	CASSTGFFEPQHF	TGTGCCAGCAGTACAGGGTTTTTTGAGCCCCAGCATTTT
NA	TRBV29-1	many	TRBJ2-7	CSVAPLGGTSYEQYF	TGCAGCGTTGCGCCTTTAGGGGGGACAAGTTACGAGCAGTACTTC
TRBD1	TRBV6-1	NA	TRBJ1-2	CASSPTGGQSGYGYTF	TGTGCCAGCAGTCCGACAGGGGGCCAATCGGGCTATGGCTACACCTTC
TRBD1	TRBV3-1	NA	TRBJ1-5	CASSQEGGGQGNQPQHF	TGTGCCAGCAGCCAAGAGGGGGGTGGACAGGGGAATCAGCCCCAGCATTTT
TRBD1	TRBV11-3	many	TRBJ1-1	CASSSPDRGMNTEAFF	TGTGCCAGCAGCTCCCCTGACAGGGGGATGAACACTGAAGCTTTCTTT
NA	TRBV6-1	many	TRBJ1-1	CATTGTPGRNTEAFF	TGTGCCACCACCGGGACACCAGGCCGGAACACTGAAGCTTTCTTT
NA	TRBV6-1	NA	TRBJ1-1	CASSQPPARGTEAFF	TGTGCCAGCAGCCAGCCCCCGGCCAGGGGAACTGAAGCTTTCTTT
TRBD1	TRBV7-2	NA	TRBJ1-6	CASSTAGGGNSPLHF	TGTGCCAGCAGCACCGCAGGGGGAGGGAATTCACCCCTCCACTTT
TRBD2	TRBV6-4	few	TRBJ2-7	CASSAYSGGLYEQYF	TGTGCCAGCAGCGCCTATAGCGGGGGGCTCTACGAGCAGTACTTC
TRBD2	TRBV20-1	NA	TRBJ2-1	CSADRNLAGGSYNEQFF	TGCAGTGCCGACCGAAATTTAGCGGGGGGGTCCTACAATGAGCAGTTCTTC
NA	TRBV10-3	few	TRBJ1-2	CAISESRDKSYGYTF	TGTGCCATCAGTGAGTCCCGGGACAAAAGCTATGGCTACACCTTC
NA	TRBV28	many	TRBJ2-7	CASIGDYEQYF	TGTGCCAGCATTGGAGACTACGAGCAGTACTTC
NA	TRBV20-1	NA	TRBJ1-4	CSARPRDIWDEKLFF	TGCAGTGCTAGACCTCGGGACATATGGGATGAAAAACTGTTTTTT
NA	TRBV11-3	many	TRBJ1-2	CASSLPDGRSHTF	TGTGCCAGCAGCTTACCTGACGGCAGATCTCACACCTTC
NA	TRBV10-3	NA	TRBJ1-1	CAISSGNTEAFF	TGTGCCATCAGCTCAGGGAACACTGAAGCTTTCTTT
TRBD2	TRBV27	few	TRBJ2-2	CASRLRLAGGPRTGELFF	TGTGCCAGCCGACTGAGACTAGCGGGGGGGCCAAGGACCGGGGAGCTGTTTTTT
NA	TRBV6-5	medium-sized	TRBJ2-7	CASSFGRQDSYEQYF	TGTGCCAGCAGTTTTGGAAGACAGGACTCCTACGAGCAGTACTTC
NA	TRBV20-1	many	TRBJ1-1	CSASGGSNTEAFF	TGCAGTGCTAGTGGCGGCTCGAACACTGAAGCTTTCTTT
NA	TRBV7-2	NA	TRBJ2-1	CASSYLNNEQFF	TGTGCCAGCAGCTACCTGAACAATGAGCAGTTCTTC
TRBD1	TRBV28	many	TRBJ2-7	CASSSTGDFYEQYF	TGTGCCAGCAGTTCGACAGGGGACTTCTACGAGCAGTACTTC
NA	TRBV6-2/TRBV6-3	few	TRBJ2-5	CASRTGKPETQYF	TGTGCCAGCAGAACAGGGAAACCAGAGACCCAGTACTTC